This T cell receptor (beta chain) was documented in a study of blood T cell repertoires in COVID-19. Overall study: Acute and convalescent COVID-19 specimens originated in the United States, Italy and Spain. The cDNA or gDNA used as material had been derived from T cells, B-cell-depleted T cells, or PBMCs.

Germline-derived CDR1 and CDR2 are MNHNY and SVGAGI (reference sequence). The CDR3 contains 11 residues. V lost 2 bases and J 5 bases, leaving 4 bases between the germline ends. Study processing details: Cell counts per sample came from amplifying reference gene primers. Data came from immunoSEQ multiplex PCR; TCRdb stores just in-frame clones and leaves some out. V and J calls plus clone size are reproduced from that table; the DNA served to infer D and trimming. The repertoire consists of about 130,000 clones, with around four fifths occurring once and the leading ten covering about a tenth. The sample taken for sequencing was peripheral blood. The chain carries TRBV6-6 and TRBJ2-7; D remains unclear. The receptor was isolated from a man in his fifties or sixties who had recovered from COVID-19. CDR3 region: CASSYGHEQYF. CDR3 coding DNA: TGTGCCAGCAGTTACGGCCACGAGCAGTACTTC.